This T cell receptor beta chain was documented in a study of CD8+ T cells in alopecia areata. V gave up 2 bases and J gave up 7 bases, with 7 bases separating them. Germline values: CDR1 SGHRS, CDR2 YFSETQ. This CDR3 region has 13 residues. cDNA prepared by RNA extraction and subsequent reverse transcription served as the template for sequencing. Repertoires were generated with immunoSEQ multiplex PCR, while TCRdb's copy carries only in-frame clones and drops some. The repertoire has about 180,000 clones, about 67% of them found once; the top ten carry 10% to 12%. Cell sorting on a FACSAria was used to separate CD4+ and CD8+ T cells from the PBMCs.

This chain connects TRBV5-1 to TRBJ1-6; perhaps TRBD1 as D (5 bases). Sequencing used CD8+ T cells sorted from blood, obtained at week 0. This sequence was found in a human donor with alopecia areata. CDR3 amino acids: CASSLAGNSPLHF. CDR3 DNA: TGCGCCAGCAGCTTAGCAGGGAATTCACCCCTCCACTTT.